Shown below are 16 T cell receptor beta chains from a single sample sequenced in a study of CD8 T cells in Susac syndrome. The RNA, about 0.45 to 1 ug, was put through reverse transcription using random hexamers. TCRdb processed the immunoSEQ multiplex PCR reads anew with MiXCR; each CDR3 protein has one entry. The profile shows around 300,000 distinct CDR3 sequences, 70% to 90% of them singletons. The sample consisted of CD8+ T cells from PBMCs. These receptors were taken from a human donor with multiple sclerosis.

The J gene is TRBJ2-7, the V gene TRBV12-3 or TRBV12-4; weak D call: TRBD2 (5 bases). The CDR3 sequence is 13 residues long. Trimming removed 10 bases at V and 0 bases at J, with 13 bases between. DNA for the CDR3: TGTGCCACCTCCTGGGGAGCCTCCTACGAGCAGTACTTC. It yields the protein CATSWGASYEQYF.

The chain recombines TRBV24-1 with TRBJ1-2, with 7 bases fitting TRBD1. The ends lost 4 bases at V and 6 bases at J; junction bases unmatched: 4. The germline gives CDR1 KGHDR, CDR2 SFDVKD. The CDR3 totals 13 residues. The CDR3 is CATSEAGGDGYTF. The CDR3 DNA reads TGTGCCACCAGTGAAGCAGGGGGAGATGGCTACACCTTC.

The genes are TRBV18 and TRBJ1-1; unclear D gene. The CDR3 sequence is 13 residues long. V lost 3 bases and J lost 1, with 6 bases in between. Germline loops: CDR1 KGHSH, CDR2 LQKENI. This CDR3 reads CASSPVSNTEAFF. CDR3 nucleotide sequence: TGTGCCAGCTCACCTGTCTCGAACACTGAAGCTTTCTTT.

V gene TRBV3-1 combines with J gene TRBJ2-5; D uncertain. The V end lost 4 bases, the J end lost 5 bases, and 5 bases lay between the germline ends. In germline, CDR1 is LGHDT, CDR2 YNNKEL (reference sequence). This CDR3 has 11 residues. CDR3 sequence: CASSRNETQYF. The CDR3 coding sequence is TGTGCCAGCAGCCGGAACGAGACCCAGTACTTC.

CDR3 sequence: CASSVGLGASEQYF. The CDR3 nucleotides are TGTGCCAGCAGCGTAGGGCTAGGAGCTTCGGAGCAGTACTTC. The chain links TRBV9 to TRBJ2-7; D not resolved. CDR3 length: 14 residues. V was clipped by 0 bases and J by 7 bases, with 14 bases between them. CDR1 is SGDLS, CDR2 YYNGEE, per germline.

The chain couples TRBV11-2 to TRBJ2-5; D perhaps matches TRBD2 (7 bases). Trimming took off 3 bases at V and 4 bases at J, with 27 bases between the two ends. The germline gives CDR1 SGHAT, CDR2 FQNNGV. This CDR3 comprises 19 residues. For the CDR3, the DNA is TGTGCCAGCAGCTTGGGCCAGGGGAGGGGAATGAAGGTACGAGAGACCCAGTACTTC. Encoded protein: CASSLGQGRGMKVRETQYF.

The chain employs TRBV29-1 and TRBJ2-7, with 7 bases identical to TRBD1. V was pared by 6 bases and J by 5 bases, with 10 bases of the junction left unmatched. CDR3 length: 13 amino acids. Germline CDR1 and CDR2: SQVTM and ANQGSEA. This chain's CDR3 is CSVEQTGYHEQYF. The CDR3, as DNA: TGCAGCGTAGAACAGACAGGGTACCACGAGCAGTACTTC.

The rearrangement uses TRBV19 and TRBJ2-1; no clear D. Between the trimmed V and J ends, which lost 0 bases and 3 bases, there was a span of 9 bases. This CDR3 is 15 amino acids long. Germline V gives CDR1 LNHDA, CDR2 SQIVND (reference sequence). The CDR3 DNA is TGTGCCAGTAGTATAGAGGCGGAAAGCTACAATGAGCAGTTCTTC. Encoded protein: CASSIEAESYNEQFF.

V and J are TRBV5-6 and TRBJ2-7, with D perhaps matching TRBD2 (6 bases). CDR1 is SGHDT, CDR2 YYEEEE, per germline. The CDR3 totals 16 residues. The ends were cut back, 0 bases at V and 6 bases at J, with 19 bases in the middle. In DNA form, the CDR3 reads TGTGCCAGCAGCTTGGGCGGGGTAGAGCCCCCCCTCGAGCAGTACTTC. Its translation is CASSLGGVEPPLEQYF.

Written as DNA, the CDR3 is TGTGCCAGTAGGACAGGGGGCACCACTGAAGCTTTCTTT. Protein: CASRTGGTTEAFF. The genes are TRBV19 and TRBJ1-1; 10 nucleotides agree with TRBD1. The ends lost 6 bases at V and 4 bases at J; junction bases unmatched: 2. This CDR3 comprises 13 residues. Germline lookup yields CDR1 LNHDA and CDR2 SQIVND (reference sequence).

Here the CDR3 DNA reads TGTGCCAGCAGTCAGGGACTAGCGGGGATCGGGGAGCTGTTTTTT. Translating gives CASSQGLAGIGELFF. The chain links TRBV27 to TRBJ2-2; 13 bases are a match to TRBD2. Germline CDR1 reads MNHEY; CDR2 reads SMNVEV (reference sequence). V trimming: 5 bases; J trimming: 7 bases; junction bases outside the gene matches: 4. This CDR3 contains 15 residues.

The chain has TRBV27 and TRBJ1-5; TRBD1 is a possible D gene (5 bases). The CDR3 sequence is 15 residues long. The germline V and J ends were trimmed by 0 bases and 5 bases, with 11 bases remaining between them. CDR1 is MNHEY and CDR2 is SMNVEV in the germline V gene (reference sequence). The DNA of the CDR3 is TGTGCCAGCAGTTTATCCAGCATGGGGGATCAGCCCCAGCATTTT. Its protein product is CASSLSSMGDQPQHF.

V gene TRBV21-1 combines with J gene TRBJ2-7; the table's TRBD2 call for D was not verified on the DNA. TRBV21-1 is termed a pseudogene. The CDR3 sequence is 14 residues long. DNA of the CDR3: TGTGCCAGCAACCCAGGGCCAAAAATTTACGAGCAGTACTTC. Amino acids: CASNPGPKIYEQYF.

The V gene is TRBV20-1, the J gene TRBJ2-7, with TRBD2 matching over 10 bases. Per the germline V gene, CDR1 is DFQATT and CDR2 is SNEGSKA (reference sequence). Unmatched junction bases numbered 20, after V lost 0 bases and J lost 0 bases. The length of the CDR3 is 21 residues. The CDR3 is CSARDSDAPGLAYPYSYEQYF. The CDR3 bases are TGCAGTGCTAGAGATAGCGACGCCCCGGGACTAGCGTACCCTTACTCCTACGAGCAGTACTTC.

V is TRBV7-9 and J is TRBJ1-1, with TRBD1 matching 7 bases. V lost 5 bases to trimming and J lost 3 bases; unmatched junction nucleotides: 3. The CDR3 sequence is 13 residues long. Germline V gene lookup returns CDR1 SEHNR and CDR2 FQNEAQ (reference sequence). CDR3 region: CASSHGQDTEAFF. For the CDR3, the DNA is TGTGCCAGCAGCCACGGACAGGACACTGAAGCTTTCTTT.

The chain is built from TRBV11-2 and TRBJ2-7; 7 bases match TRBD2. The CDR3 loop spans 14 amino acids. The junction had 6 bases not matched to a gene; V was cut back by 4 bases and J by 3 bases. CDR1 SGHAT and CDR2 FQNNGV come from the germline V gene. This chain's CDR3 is CASSSSGGGYEQYF. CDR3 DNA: TGTGCCAGCAGCTCATCGGGAGGAGGCTACGAGCAGTACTTC.